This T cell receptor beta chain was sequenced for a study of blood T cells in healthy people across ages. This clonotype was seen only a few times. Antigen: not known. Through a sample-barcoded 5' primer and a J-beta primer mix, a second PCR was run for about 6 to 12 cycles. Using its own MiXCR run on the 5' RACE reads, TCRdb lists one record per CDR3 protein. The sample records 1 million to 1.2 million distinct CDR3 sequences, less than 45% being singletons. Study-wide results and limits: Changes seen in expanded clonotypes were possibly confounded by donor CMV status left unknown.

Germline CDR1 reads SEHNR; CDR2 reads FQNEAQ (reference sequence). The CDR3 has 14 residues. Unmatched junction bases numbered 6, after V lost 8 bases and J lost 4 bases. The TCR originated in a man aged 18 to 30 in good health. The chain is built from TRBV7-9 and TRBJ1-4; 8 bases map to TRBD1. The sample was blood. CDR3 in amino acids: CASSRGRVNEKLFF. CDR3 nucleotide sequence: TGTGCCAGCTCCAGGGGGCGAGTTAATGAAAAACTGTTTTTT.